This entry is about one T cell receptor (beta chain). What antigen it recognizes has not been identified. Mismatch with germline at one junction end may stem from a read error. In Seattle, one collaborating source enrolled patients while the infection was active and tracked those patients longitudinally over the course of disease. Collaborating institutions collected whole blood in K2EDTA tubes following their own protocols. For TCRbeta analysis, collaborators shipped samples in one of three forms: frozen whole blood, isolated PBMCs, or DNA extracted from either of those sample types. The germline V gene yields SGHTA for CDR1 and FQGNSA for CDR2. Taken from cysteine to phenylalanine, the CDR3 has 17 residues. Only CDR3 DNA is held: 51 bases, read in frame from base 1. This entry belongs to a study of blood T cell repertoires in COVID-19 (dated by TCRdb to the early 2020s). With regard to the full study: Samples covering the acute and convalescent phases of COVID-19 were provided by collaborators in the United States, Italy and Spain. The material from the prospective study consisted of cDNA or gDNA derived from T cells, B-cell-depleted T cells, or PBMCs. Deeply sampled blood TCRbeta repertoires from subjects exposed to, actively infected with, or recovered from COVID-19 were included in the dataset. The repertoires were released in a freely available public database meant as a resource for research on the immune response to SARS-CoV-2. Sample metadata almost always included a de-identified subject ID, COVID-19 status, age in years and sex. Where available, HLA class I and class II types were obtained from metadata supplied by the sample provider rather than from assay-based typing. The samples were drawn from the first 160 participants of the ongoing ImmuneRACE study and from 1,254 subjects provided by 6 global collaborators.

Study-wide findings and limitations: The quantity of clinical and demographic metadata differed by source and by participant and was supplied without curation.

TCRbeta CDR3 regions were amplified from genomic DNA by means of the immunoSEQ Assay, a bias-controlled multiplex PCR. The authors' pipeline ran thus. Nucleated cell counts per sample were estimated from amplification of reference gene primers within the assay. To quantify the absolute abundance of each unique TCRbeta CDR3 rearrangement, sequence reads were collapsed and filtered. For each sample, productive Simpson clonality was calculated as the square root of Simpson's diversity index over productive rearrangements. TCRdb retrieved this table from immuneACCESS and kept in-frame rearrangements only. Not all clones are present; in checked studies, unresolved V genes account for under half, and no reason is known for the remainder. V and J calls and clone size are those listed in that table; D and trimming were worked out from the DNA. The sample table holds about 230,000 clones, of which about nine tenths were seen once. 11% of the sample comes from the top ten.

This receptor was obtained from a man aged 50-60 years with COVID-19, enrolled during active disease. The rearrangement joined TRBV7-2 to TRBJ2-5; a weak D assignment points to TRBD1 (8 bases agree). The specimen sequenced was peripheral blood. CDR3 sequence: CASSQGGQGQEQGTQYF. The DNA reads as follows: TGTGCCAGCAGCCAGGGAGGGCAGGGACAGGAACAAGGGACCCAGTACTTC.